These T cell receptor beta chains were read from a single sample in a study of identical twins. Each CDR3 protein is one row after TCRdb ran MiXCR on the 5' RACE reads. The sample shows 500,000 or so distinct CDR3 sequences, over 12% of them seen only once. This sample was also put to use in a study of yellow fever vaccine responses in identical twins.

Source material: CD4+ T cells sorted from blood. The receptors stem from a woman between 18 and 29 years old in good health. The CDR3 runs from the conserved cysteine through the conserved F or W. Fields, in order: CDR3 protein, V gene.

CASSEDRGGTGELFF,TRBV2
CASSQEILLLSTGELFF,TRBV4-3
CSAGPGLAYNEQFF,TRBV20-1
CATSRERRGGEKLFF,TRBV15
CASLSGANVLTF,TRBV6-6
CASSTRQGRITDTQYF,TRBV6-1
CASSRDPSPTYNEQFF,TRBV11-2
CASSESRNNSPLHF,TRBV6-1
CASSPSGKTETGNQPQHF,TRBV6-2/TRBV6-3
CASSPAFREETQYF,TRBV11-2
CASSYGGDYEQYF,TRBV5-1
CASNNLARPYEQYF,TRBV2
CASSYPPRGGRNNEQFF,TRBV19
CSVEGYSSYEQYF,TRBV29-1
CSARWGGTEAFF,TRBV29-1
CASSRTGQGQETQYF,TRBV5-1
CASSLPPVAGATDTQYF,TRBV11-3
CASRRQGGGTGELFF,TRBV11-2
CASSFPLAGYNEQFF,TRBV11-2
CASSVGTIANYGYTF,TRBV7-2
CASRGGGSSYEQYF,TRBV6-1
CAWSPGQGETQYF,TRBV30
CASRSRLGISNNEQFF,TRBV2
CAWSARQGASSYNEQFF,TRBV30
CSALKGDRDNSPLHF,TRBV20-1
CASSPWTSGSFYNEQFF,TRBV12-3/TRBV12-4
CASSLFNYNEQFF,TRBV5-6
CASSRTRGAETQYF,TRBV7-2
CATSSTPGTSGRGNSYNEQFF,TRBV15
CASSPSPGTGSTDTQYF,TRBV5-1
CASSDPGASPYTQYF,TRBV6-2/TRBV6-3
CASSFTAGITGELFF,TRBV6-5
CSVGVTAMNEQFF,TRBV29-1
CASSILQGAGNTIYF,TRBV19
CASSWGLAGGTGELFF,TRBV7-2
CASSLHTPSGANVLTF,TRBV5-1
CASSQARGTGRTGELFF,TRBV3-1
CASSERQGGETQYF,TRBV10-1
CASSHGTGGTDTQYF,TRBV5-1